Shown below are 15 T cell receptor beta chains from a single sample sequenced in a study of T cell responses to AZD1222 COVID-19 vaccine. Data came from immunoSEQ multiplex PCR; TCRdb stores just in-frame clones and leaves some out. The table shows about 180,000 clones, with just over 90% occurring only once. Material: peripheral blood, obtained on day 0 of AZD1222 vaccination. The receptors come from an adult in good health.

As to this clone: At one of its ends the junction is not consistent with the germline gene, which may arise from a read error. This chain links TRBV11-1 with TRBJ2-1; D is perhaps TRBD2 (5 bases). The CDR3 is made up of 15 amino acids. Germline V gene data show CDR1 as SGHAT and CDR2 as FQDESV (reference sequence). The CDR3 DNA sequence: TGTGCCAGCAGCCTAGCCGAGAGCTCCTACAATGAGCAGTTCTTC. Encoded protein: CASSLAESSYNEQFF.

This chain connects TRBV28 to TRBJ1-5; TRBD1 aligns across 8 bases. This CDR3 contains 16 residues. CDR1 is MDHEN, CDR2 SYDVKM, per germline. With 5 bases clipped from V and 4 bases from J, the junction kept 10 bases outside the gene matches. CDR3 nucleotide sequence: TGTGCCAGCAGTATTTCCGGGACAGGCATTAATCAGCCCCAGCATTTT. Translating gives CASSISGTGINQPQHF.

V is TRBV10-2 and J is TRBJ2-5, with 11 bases aligning to TRBD2. Germline CDR1 is WSHSY and CDR2 is SAAADI. This CDR3 spans 14 amino acids. Trimming removed 6 bases from V and 1 base from J; junction bases left unmatched: 1. CDR3 nucleotide sequence: TGCGCCAGCAGAGGGACTAGCGGCCAAGAGACCCAGTACTTC. Protein sequence: CASRGTSGQETQYF.

CDR3 in amino acids: CASSLELAADTQYF. The CDR3 coding sequence is TGCGCCAGCAGCTTGGAACTAGCGGCAGATACGCAGTATTTT. The V call is TRBV5-1, the J call TRBJ2-3; 8 nucleotides line up with TRBD2. The CDR3 totals 14 residues. J lost 4 bases, V lost 0 bases, and 1 base had no gene match. Germline V gene data show CDR1 as SGHRS and CDR2 as YFSETQ.

The V call is TRBV5-1, the J call TRBJ2-2; D remains unclear. The CDR3 is 15 residues long. CDR1 is SGHRS and CDR2 is YFSETQ in the germline V gene. The germline V and J ends were trimmed by 1 base and 5 bases, with 12 bases remaining between them. This chain's CDR3 is CASSLSASGTGELFF. CDR3 bases: TGCGCCAGCAGCTTGTCGGCCTCTGGAACCGGGGAGCTGTTTTTT.

The V and J genes are TRBV5-1 and TRBJ2-7; D remains unclear. V lost 2 bases to trimming and J lost 0 bases, with 9 bases between them. CDR3 length: 14 amino acids. Germline-derived CDR1 and CDR2 are SGHRS and YFSETQ. CDR3 DNA sequence: TGCGCCAGCAGCTTTTTAGACCCCTCCTACGAGCAGTACTTC. Translation gives CASSFLDPSYEQYF.

This clone has only one observation. This chain links TRBV3-1 (or the pseudogene TRBV3-2) with TRBJ2-7; the match to TRBD1 covers 9 bases. The V and J ends lost 8 bases and 6 bases, in that order; junction bases with no gene match: 5. The CDR3 is 12 amino acids. The germline V gene encodes CDR1 LGHDT and CDR2 YNNKEL (reference sequence). CDR3 sequence reads: CASGDREVEQYF. CDR3 coding DNA: TGTGCCAGCGGGGACAGGGAGGTCGAGCAGTACTTC.

V gene TRBV19 combines with J gene TRBJ1-5; D possibly corresponds to TRBD1 (6 bases). Trimming shortened V by 1 base and J by 6 bases, and 19 bases separated the two germline ends. Per germline, CDR1 LNHDA and CDR2 SQIVND (reference sequence). CDR3 length: 17 residues. CDR3 residues: CASSIVQSGTRIQPQHF. The CDR3 DNA follows: TGTGCCAGTAGTATAGTTCAATCCGGGACAAGGATTCAGCCCCAGCATTTT.

The genes are TRBV27 and TRBJ1-5, with TRBD1 identical over 8 bases. Trimming at V came to 3 bases and at J to 3 bases, leaving 4 bases not matched to a gene. Germline loops: CDR1 MNHEY, CDR2 SMNVEV (reference sequence). This CDR3 has 15 amino acids. In DNA form, the CDR3 reads TGTGCCAGCAGTTTTGTACAGGGGGTCAATCAGCCCCAGCATTTT. Protein: CASSFVQGVNQPQHF.

The rearrangement links TRBV28 to TRBJ2-5, with D possibly being TRBD1 (5 bases). Deletions cut 7 bases from V and 5 bases from J, with 17 bases between. Germline CDR1 and CDR2: MDHEN and SYDVKM. CDR3 size: 14 residues. CDR3 in amino acids: CASTNPQGRETQYF. The CDR3 DNA follows: TGTGCCAGCACTAACCCCCAGGGTAGGGAGACCCAGTACTTC.

V usage is TRBV7-9 and J usage is TRBJ2-7; either TRBD1 or TRBD2 may supply D (6 bases each). Germline CDR1 reads SEHNR; CDR2 reads FQNEAQ (reference sequence). The CDR3 runs to 12 residues. Trimming removed 5 bases at V and 6 bases at J, with 11 bases between. The CDR3 here is CASSQGGGEQYF. The CDR3 DNA sequence: TGTGCCAGCAGCCAAGGAGGGGGCGAGCAGTACTTC.

The chain employs TRBV5-1 and TRBJ1-2, with 8 positions matching TRBD1. Germline lookup yields CDR1 SGHRS and CDR2 YFSETQ. V lost 0 bases, J lost 3 bases, and 1 base stayed unmatched. The CDR3 is 14 residues long. The CDR3 loop is CASSLGTGYYGYTF. The CDR3 nucleotides read TGCGCCAGCAGCTTGGGGACAGGGTACTATGGCTACACCTTC.

The V and J genes are TRBV7-2 and TRBJ2-5; D gene ambiguous. Germline CDR1 and CDR2: SGHTA and FQGNSA. V lost 5 bases to trimming and J lost 2 bases, with 15 bases between them. This CDR3 contains 15 residues. The CDR3 sequence: CASSQGPISQETQYF. The CDR3 nucleotides read TGTGCCAGCAGCCAAGGACCGATATCGCAAGAGACCCAGTACTTC.

J is TRBJ2-7 and V is TRBV7-9; the D is unclear. CDR3 length equals 15 residues. Trimming shortened V by 3 bases and J by 6 bases, and 18 bases separated the two germline ends. CDR1 and CDR2 (germline): SEHNR, FQNEAQ (reference sequence). CDR3 bases: TGTGCCAGCAGCTTCGGGCAGTTGGCTCTTTCCGAGCAGTACTTC. This translates into CASSFGQLALSEQYF.

The J gene is TRBJ2-1, the V gene TRBV4-1; D may be TRBD1 (6 bases). The germline V gene has CDR1 MGHRA and CDR2 YSYEKL. V was shortened by 4 bases and J by 3 bases, with 13 bases between the two germline ends. The CDR3 is made up of 15 amino acids. CDR3 protein: CASSPSPGHYNEQFF. CDR3 nucleotide sequence: TGCGCCAGCAGCCCTTCGCCGGGACACTACAATGAGCAGTTCTTC.